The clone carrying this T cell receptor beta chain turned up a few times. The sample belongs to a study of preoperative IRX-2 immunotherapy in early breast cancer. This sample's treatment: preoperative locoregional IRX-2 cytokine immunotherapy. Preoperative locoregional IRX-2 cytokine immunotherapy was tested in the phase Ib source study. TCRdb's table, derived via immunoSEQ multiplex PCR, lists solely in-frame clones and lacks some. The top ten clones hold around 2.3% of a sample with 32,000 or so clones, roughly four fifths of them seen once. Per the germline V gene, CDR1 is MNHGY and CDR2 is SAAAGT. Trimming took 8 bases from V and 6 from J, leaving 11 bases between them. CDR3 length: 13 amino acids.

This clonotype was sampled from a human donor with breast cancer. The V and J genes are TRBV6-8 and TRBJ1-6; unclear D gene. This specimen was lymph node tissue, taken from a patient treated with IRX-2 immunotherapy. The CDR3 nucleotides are TGTGCCAGCTCACTCGATATTAATTCACCCCTCCACTTT. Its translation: CASSLDINSPLHF.